This TCR beta chain was captured by sequencing in a study of blood T cell repertoires in COVID-19. The CDR3 is 16 residues long. The J segment lost 7 bases and the V segment lost 4 bases, leaving 10 bases of the junction unmatched. The germline V gene has CDR1 KGHDR and CDR2 SFDVKD. Only in-frame clones appear in the TCRdb table, and some are missing; sequencing was by immunoSEQ multiplex PCR. The sample lists 110,000 or so clones; 70% to 85% were seen once. The clonotype comes from a woman aged 80 or over with active or convalescent COVID-19. The sample comprised peripheral blood. The chain carries TRBV24-1 and TRBJ1-5; 9 bases map to TRBD1. The CDR3 nucleotides read TGTGCCACCAGTGAGCCCGGGACAGGGATGCAACAGCCCCAGCATTTT. Protein product: CATSEPGTGMQQPQHF.